A selection of T cell receptor beta chains follows, all from one sample in a study of T-cell reconstitution after alpha-beta-depleted transplantation in children. TCRdb called the PCR reads again in MiXCR, with one record for every CDR3 protein. The sample consists of 420,000 or so distinct CDR3 sequences, approximately 10% of them appearing once. Here the sequenced sample was PBMCs from the stem cell graft donor, taken from the stem cell graft. These receptors came from a human donor who donated a stem cell graft to a child with acute myeloid leukemia. Each CDR3 is given with its conserved first and last residue. D genes are given only for firm matches. Size tells how often a clone was seen (once, few, many) or the class of an expanded clone, and some rows leave it out.

V gene	clone size	J gene	D gene	CDR3 DNA	CDR3 protein
TRBV5-5	many	TRBJ2-2	.	TGTGCCAGCAGCCTCAACATCGGAACCGGGGAGCTGTTTTTT	CASSLNIGTGELFF
TRBV4-2	many	TRBJ2-7	.	TGTGCCAGCAGCCAAGAACACGACGCGGCCTACGAGCAGTACTTC	CASSQEHDAAYEQYF
TRBV20-1	many	TRBJ2-5	.	TGCAGTGCTAGACGTCCAGGGGGGGGGGAGACCCAGTACTTC	CSARRPGGGETQYF
TRBV29-1	.	TRBJ2-7	.	TGCAGCGTTGAAACCCGGGTGCCCTACGAGCAGTACTTC	CSVETRVPYEQYF
TRBV2	few	TRBJ2-3	.	TGTGCCAGCAGTGCACGAAGGGCTGTGGATACGCAGTATTTT	CASSARRAVDTQYF
TRBV6-1	.	TRBJ2-4	TRBD1	TGTGCCAGCAGCCATCTAAGGGACAGAAACAAAAACATTCAGTACTTC	CASSHLRDRNKNIQYF
TRBV20-1	few	TRBJ2-3	.	TGCAGTGCTAGTAGAGGGCTCGGCACAGATACGCAGTATTTT	CSASRGLGTDTQYF
TRBV19	.	TRBJ1-2	.	TGTGCCAGTAGTATCGGGCCTTACGGGGGAGGCTATGGCTACACCTTC	CASSIGPYGGGYGYTF
TRBV20-1	many	TRBJ2-5	.	TGCAGTGCTAGGGAGTTTTGGATAGAGACCCAGTACTTC	CSAREFWIETQYF
TRBV29-1	.	TRBJ1-2	.	TGCAGCGTCCCTCGGGGGGTTGGCTACACCTTC	CSVPRGVGYTF
TRBV6-2/TRBV6-3	few	TRBJ2-1	.	TGTGCCAGCAGTTTGGGCGGGACAGGGGAGACTAGCGGCTACAATGAGCAGTTCTTC	CASSLGGTGETSGYNEQFF
TRBV3-1	.	TRBJ1-1	.	TGTGCCAGCAGCCAAGATTTTGACAATTCGAGGAACACTGAAGCTTTCTTT	CASSQDFDNSRNTEAFF
TRBV5-1	once	TRBJ2-1	TRBD2	TGCGCCAGCAGCACCGGGCCTAGCGGGATGGATGAGCAGTTCTTC	CASSTGPSGMDEQFF
TRBV5-1	many	TRBJ2-3	.	TGCGCAAGCGAGATATCGGGAAGCACAGATACGCAGTATTTT	CASEISGSTDTQYF
TRBV6-1	.	TRBJ1-2	.	TGTGCCAGCAGTGTCAATACAGGGTACTATGGCTACACCTTC	CASSVNTGYYGYTF
TRBV27	.	TRBJ2-1	TRBD1	TGTGCCAGTTCACAGGGGGCCTACAATGAGCAGTTCTTC	CASSQGAYNEQFF
TRBV20-1	many	TRBJ2-5	TRBD2	TGCAGTGTCCCTAGCGGGTCCCAAGAGACCCAGTACTTC	CSVPSGSQETQYF
TRBV5-5	few	TRBJ2-7	.	TGTGCCAGCACTGGTGGGGGAAACTACGAGCAGTACTTC	CASTGGGNYEQYF
TRBV2	few	TRBJ2-3	TRBD1	TGTGCCAGCATGAGGGGGCCTAGCACAGATACGCAGTATTTT	CASMRGPSTDTQYF
TRBV7-6	.	TRBJ2-7	.	TGTGCCAGCAGCACCAGCGGGACAGGCGGAGGGAAGCAGTACTTC	CASSTSGTGGGKQYF
TRBV5-1	.	TRBJ2-1	.	TGCGCCAGCAGCTTGGAGAGGGCCGGGGCCAATGAGCAGTTCTTC	CASSLERAGANEQFF
TRBV7-8	many	TRBJ2-5	TRBD1	TGTGCCAGCAGCCCAGTTGGGACAGGGGCTGGGGAGACCCAGTACTTC	CASSPVGTGAGETQYF
TRBV10-3	.	TRBJ1-4	.	TGTGCCATCAGTGAGAGGGCTCCAGGCGAAAAACTGTTTTTT	CAISERAPGEKLFF
TRBV7-9	.	TRBJ2-5	.	TGTGCCAGCAGCTTCAGAACAGGGAGTTACGAGGAGACCCAGTACTTC	CASSFRTGSYEETQYF
TRBV20-1	.	TRBJ2-2	TRBD2	TGCAGTGCTAGACCCCCTAGCGGGGCGAACACCGGGGAGCTGTTTTTT	CSARPPSGANTGELFF
TRBV20-1	few	TRBJ2-5	.	TGCAGTGCGACTCGGGACTGGAAAGAGACCCAGTACTTC	CSATRDWKETQYF
TRBV12-3/TRBV12-4	many	TRBJ2-1	.	TGTGCCAGCAGTTTAGGACTAGGAGGACCCAATGAGCAGTTCTTC	CASSLGLGGPNEQFF
TRBV12-3/TRBV12-4	.	TRBJ2-3	TRBD1	TGTGCCAGCAGTCGAACAGGGGGCGGCACAGATACGCAGTATTTT	CASSRTGGGTDTQYF
TRBV5-6	few	TRBJ2-1	.	TGTGCCAGCAGCTTGTCCCCGCTGTCCTCCAATGAGCAGTTCTTC	CASSLSPLSSNEQFF
TRBV7-2	.	TRBJ2-5	TRBD2	TGTGCCAGCAGCTATGGGCTAGCGGGGTTGTTGGAGACCCAGTACTTC	CASSYGLAGLLETQYF
TRBV20-1	many	TRBJ2-5	.	TGCAGTGCTGAGGGTACAGGGGAGGGAGAGACCCAGTACTTC	CSAEGTGEGETQYF
TRBV5-1	few	TRBJ1-6	.	TGCGCCAGCAGCCTCAGGGGTGAGGGCGTTAATTCACCCCTCCACTTT	CASSLRGEGVNSPLHF
TRBV3-1	.	TRBJ2-1	TRBD1	TGTGCCAGCAGCCAAGTAATCGGGACAGGATATAACAATGAGCAGTTCTTC	CASSQVIGTGYNNEQFF
TRBV6-5	.	TRBJ2-7	.	TGTGCCAGCAGCCTCCCGGGGTTCCACGAGCAGTACTTC	CASSLPGFHEQYF
TRBV29-1	few	TRBJ1-2	.	TGCAGCGTCATCCTGACAGGCTATGGCTACACCTTC	CSVILTGYGYTF
TRBV7-8	.	TRBJ2-3	.	TGTGCCAGCAGCTTAACCGGACAACGCGTCACAGATACGCAGTATTTT	CASSLTGQRVTDTQYF
TRBV7-9	.	TRBJ2-7	TRBD2	TGTGCCAGCAGCTCTAGCGGGCCCTCCTACGAGCAGTACTTC	CASSSSGPSYEQYF
TRBV7-2	.	TRBJ2-1	.	TGTGCCAGCAGCTTCCCCCTCAATGAGCAGTTCTTC	CASSFPLNEQFF
TRBV6-2/TRBV6-3	few	TRBJ2-7	.	TGTGCCAGCACGGCCGCCAGCCCCTACGAGCAGTACTTC	CASTAASPYEQYF
TRBV4-3	.	TRBJ2-7	.	TGCGCCAGCAGCCAAGGATACATAAACTACGAGCAGTACTTC	CASSQGYINYEQYF
TRBV6-5	.	TRBJ2-3	.	TGTGCCAGCAGTTCTGGGTCGGGACTTGGCACAGATACGCAGTATTTT	CASSSGSGLGTDTQYF
TRBV24-1	.	TRBJ2-1	.	TGTGCCACCGGGGGACGGAACAATGAGCAGTTCTTC	CATGGRNNEQFF
TRBV18	.	TRBJ2-5	.	TGTGCCAGCTCACCTTCCAGGGGAGCAGGAGAGACCCAGTACTTC	CASSPSRGAGETQYF
TRBV6-1	.	TRBJ2-7	TRBD1	TGTGCCAGCAGTCCCAGTGGGGACAGGAGCTCCTACGAGCAGTACTTC	CASSPSGDRSSYEQYF